The 8 T cell receptor beta chains presented below share a single source sample, sequenced in a study of response to subunit inactivated influenza vaccine. TCRdb re-called the RT-PCR reads with MiXCR, one entry per CDR3 protein. The profile shows approximately 500,000 distinct CDR3 sequences, over 10% of them singletons. The material sequenced was PBMCs from blood, taken roughly 45 days after vaccination. All receptors derive from a man between 45 and 60 years old who received an inactivated influenza vaccine.

This rearrangement joins TRBV7-6 to TRBJ2-3; D is possibly TRBD2 (5 bases). With 4 bases removed from V and 0 bases from J, the gap between germline ends came to 14 bases. CDR1 SGHVS and CDR2 FNYEAQ come from the germline V gene. This CDR3 contains 16 residues. In nucleotides, the CDR3 is TGTGCCAGCAGCTCCCGGGAAGGGTCTAGCACAGATACGCAGTATTTT. Protein sequence: CASSSREGSSTDTQYF.

A few counts support this clonotype. The chain uses TRBV12-3 or TRBV12-4 and TRBJ2-7; D is unclear. The CDR3 loop spans 13 amino acids. The germline V and J ends were trimmed by 3 bases and 7 bases, with 13 bases remaining between them. For the CDR3, the DNA is TGTGCCAGCAGTTTTATGGGGAATCGGGAGCAGTACTTC. It encodes CASSFMGNREQYF.

This clonotype was recorded a few times. The chain is built from TRBV7-2 and TRBJ2-3; no clear D gene. CDR1 and CDR2 (germline): SGHTA, FQGNSA. The CDR3 length is 16 residues. Trimming stripped 1 base from V and 5 bases from J, with 16 bases between. The CDR3 DNA reads TGTGCCAGCAGCTTAGAATTCAGGCCGCTCCGAGATACGCAGTATTTT. Encoded protein: CASSLEFRPLRDTQYF.

In this sample, this clonotype turned up a few times. This chain joins TRBV6-1 and TRBJ1-3; D not resolved. The CDR3 spans 16 residues. Germline lookup yields CDR1 MNHNS and CDR2 SASEGT. Trimming stripped 6 bases from V and 0 bases from J, with 15 bases between. The CDR3 protein is CASSGQEWTSGNTIYF. CDR3 sequence (DNA): TGTGCCAGCAGCGGGCAGGAATGGACCTCTGGAAACACCATATATTTT.

The sample holds many counts of this clonotype. The gene calls are TRBV21-1 and TRBJ2-1; the table's D call TRBD1 went unverified against the DNA. TRBV21-1 constitutes a pseudogene. CDR3 size: 16 residues. The CDR3 is CASSKVSDREHNEQFF. In DNA, the CDR3 is TGTGCCAGCAGCAAAGTTTCGGACAGGGAACACAATGAGCAGTTCTTC.

This rearrangement joins TRBV20-1 to TRBJ2-3, with D tentatively TRBD2 (5 bases). V was pared by 5 bases and J by 0 bases, with 18 bases between. Germline values: CDR1 DFQATT, CDR2 SNEGSKA (reference sequence). The CDR3 has 16 amino acids. DNA for the CDR3: TGCAGTGCTCTACCTGAGCGGTCCACTAGCACAGATACGCAGTATTTT. Its protein is CSALPERSTSTDTQYF.

This chain connects TRBV9 to TRBJ2-1; D may be TRBD2 (6 bases). The CDR3 runs 16 residues. Germline CDR1 SGDLS, CDR2 YYNGEE. Trimming pared 0 bases from V and 3 bases from J, leaving 13 bases between. The CDR3 sequence is CASSVGLGGYYNEQFF. CDR3 in DNA: TGTGCCAGCAGCGTAGGGCTGGGAGGATACTACAATGAGCAGTTCTTC. The variable domain in full, completed from reference TRBV9 and TRBJ2-1, reads DSGVTQTPKHLITATGQRVTLRCSPRSGDLSVYWYQQSLDQGLQFLIQYYNGEERAKGNILERFSAQQFPDLHSELNLSSLELGDSALYFCASSVGLGGYYNEQFFGPGTRLTVL.

The V gene is TRBV3-1, the J gene TRBJ2-2; a weak D match, TRBD1 (6 bases). The CDR3 sequence is 15 residues long. The germline CDR1 and CDR2 sequences are LGHDT and YNNKEL (reference sequence). The germline V and J ends were trimmed by 0 bases and 6 bases, with 11 bases remaining between them. The CDR3 sequence is CASSQDVRGSGELFF. The CDR3 DNA is TGTGCCAGCAGCCAAGATGTAAGGGGGTCCGGGGAGCTGTTTTTT.